This T cell receptor (beta chain) was found in a study of cytomegalovirus exposure and HLA in healthy donors. PCR used 60 Vbeta primers and 13 Jbeta primers. Produced via immunoSEQ multiplex PCR; TCRdb's table is partial and in-frame only. The sample contains roughly 100,000 clones, about 83% of which appear only once. The CDR3 covers 14 residues. Germline V gene sequence: CDR1 SGHRS, CDR2 YFSETQ. The V gene lost 2 bases and the J gene lost 2 bases, with 10 bases spanning the gap. The chain is built from TRBV5-1 and TRBJ2-5, with a tentative D call TRBD1 (6 bases). This TCR came from a man in his late teens or twenties in good health and CMV-seronegative. Sequenced input: PBMCs. This chain's CDR3 is CASSLTGLQETQYF. CDR3 DNA: TGCGCCAGCAGCTTAACAGGGTTGCAAGAGACCCAGTACTTC.